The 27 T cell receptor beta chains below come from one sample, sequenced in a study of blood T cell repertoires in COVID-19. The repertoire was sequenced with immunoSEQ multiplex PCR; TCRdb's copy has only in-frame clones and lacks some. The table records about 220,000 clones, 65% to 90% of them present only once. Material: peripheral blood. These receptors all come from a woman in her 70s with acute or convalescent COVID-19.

The CDR3 DNA follows: TGCGCCAGCAGCCCCGGGACAGGGACTGGAAACACCATATATTTT. Translated: CASSPGTGTGNTIYF. This rearrangement joins TRBV4-3 to TRBJ1-3, with 9 bases matching TRBD1. The junction had 3 bases not matched to a gene; V was cut back by 4 bases and J by 2 bases. From germline, CDR1 is LGHNA and CDR2 YSLEER. This CDR3 has 15 residues.

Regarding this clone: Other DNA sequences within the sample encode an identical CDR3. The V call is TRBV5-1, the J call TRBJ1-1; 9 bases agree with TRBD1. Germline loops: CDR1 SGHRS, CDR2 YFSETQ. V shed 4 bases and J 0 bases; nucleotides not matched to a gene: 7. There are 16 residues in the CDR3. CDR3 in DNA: TGCGCCAGCAGCCCACAGGGGGCCCTCATGAACACTGAAGCTTTCTTT. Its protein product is CASSPQGALMNTEAFF.

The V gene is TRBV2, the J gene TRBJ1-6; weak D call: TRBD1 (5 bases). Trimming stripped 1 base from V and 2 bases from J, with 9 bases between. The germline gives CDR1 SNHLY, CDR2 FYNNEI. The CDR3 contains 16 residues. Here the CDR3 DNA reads TGTGCCAGCAGTGAAGGGCAGGGTACCTATAATTCACCCCTCCACTTT. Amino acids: CASSEGQGTYNSPLHF.

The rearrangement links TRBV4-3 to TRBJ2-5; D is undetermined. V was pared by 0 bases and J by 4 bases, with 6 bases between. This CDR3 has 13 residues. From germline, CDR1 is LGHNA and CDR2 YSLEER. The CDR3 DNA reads TGCGCCAGCAGCCAAGACAGTGGAGAGACCCAGTACTTC. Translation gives CASSQDSGETQYF.

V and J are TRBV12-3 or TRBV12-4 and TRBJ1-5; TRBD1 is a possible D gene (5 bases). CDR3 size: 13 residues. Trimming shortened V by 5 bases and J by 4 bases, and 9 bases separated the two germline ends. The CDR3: CASSPHRNQPQHF. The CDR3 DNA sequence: TGTGCCAGCAGTCCTCACAGGAATCAGCCCCAGCATTTT.

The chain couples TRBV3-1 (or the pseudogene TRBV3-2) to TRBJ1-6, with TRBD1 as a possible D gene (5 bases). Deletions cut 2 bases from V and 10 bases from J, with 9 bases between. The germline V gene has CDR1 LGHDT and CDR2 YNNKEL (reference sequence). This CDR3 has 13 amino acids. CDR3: CASSQWGGSPLHF. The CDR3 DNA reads TGTGCCAGCAGCCAATGGGGGGGATCACCCCTCCACTTT.

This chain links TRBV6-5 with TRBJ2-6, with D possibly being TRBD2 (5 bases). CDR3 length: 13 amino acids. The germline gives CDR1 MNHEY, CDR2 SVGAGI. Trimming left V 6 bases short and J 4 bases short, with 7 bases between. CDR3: CASREGGANVLTF. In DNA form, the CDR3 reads TGTGCCAGCAGAGAGGGCGGGGCCAACGTCCTGACTTTC.

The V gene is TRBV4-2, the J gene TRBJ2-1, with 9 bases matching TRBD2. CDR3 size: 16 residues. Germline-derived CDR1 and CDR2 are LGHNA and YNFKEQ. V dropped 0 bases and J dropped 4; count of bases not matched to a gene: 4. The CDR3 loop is CASSQELAGAYNEQFF. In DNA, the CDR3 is TGTGCCAGCAGCCAAGAACTAGCGGGCGCGTACAATGAGCAGTTCTTC.

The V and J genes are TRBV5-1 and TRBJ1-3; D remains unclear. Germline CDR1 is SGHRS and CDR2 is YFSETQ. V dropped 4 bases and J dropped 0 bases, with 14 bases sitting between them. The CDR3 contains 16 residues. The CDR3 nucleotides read TGCGCCAGCAGCCAACAGACACCCAGCTCTGGAAACACCATATATTTT. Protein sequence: CASSQQTPSSGNTIYF.

The CDR3 sequence is CASSRETGGVYGYTF. CDR3 bases: TGTGCCAGCAGCCGCGAGACAGGGGGAGTCTATGGCTACACCTTC. The chain employs TRBV6-5 and TRBJ1-2; 9 bases fit TRBD1. Unmatched junction bases numbered 9, after V lost 6 bases and J lost 4 bases. Germline lookup yields CDR1 MNHEY and CDR2 SVGAGI. This CDR3 contains 15 residues.

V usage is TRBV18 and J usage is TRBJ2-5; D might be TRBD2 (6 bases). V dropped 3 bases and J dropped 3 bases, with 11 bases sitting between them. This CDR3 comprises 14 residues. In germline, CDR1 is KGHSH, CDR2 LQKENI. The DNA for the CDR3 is TGTGCCAGCTCACCTCCGGGGGTAAAAGAGACCCAGTACTTC. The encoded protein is CASSPPGVKETQYF.

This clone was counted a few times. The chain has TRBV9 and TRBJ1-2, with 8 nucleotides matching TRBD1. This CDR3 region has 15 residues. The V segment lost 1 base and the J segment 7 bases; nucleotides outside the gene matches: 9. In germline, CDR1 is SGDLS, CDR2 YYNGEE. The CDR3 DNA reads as TGTGCCAGCAGCGTAATGGCCCAGGGGGCGTCTGGCTACACCTTC. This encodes CASSVMAQGASGYTF.

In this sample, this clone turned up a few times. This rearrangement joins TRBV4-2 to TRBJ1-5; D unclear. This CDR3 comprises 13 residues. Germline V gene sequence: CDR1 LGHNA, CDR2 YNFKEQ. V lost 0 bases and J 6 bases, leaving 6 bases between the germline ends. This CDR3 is CASSQEEGQPQHF. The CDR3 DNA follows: TGTGCCAGCAGCCAAGAGGAGGGTCAGCCCCAGCATTTT.

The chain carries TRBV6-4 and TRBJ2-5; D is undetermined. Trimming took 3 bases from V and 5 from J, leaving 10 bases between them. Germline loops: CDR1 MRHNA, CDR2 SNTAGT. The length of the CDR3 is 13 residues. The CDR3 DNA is TGTGCCAGCAGTGAATCAGTATGGGAGACCCAGTACTTC. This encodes CASSESVWETQYF.

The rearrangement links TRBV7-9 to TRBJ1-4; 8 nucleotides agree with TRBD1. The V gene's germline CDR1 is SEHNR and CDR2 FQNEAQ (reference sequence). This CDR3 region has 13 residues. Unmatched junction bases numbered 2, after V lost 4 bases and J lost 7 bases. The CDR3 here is CASSSGGGEKLFF. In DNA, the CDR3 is TGTGCCAGCAGCTCAGGGGGCGGTGAAAAACTGTTTTTT.

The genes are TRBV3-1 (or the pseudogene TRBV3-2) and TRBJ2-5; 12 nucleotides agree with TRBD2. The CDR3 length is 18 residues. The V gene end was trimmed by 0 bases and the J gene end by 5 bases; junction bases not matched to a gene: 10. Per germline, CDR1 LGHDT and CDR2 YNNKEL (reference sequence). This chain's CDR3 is CASSQERLAGGIWETQYF. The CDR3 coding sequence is TGTGCCAGCAGCCAAGAACGGCTAGCGGGGGGGATATGGGAGACCCAGTACTTC.

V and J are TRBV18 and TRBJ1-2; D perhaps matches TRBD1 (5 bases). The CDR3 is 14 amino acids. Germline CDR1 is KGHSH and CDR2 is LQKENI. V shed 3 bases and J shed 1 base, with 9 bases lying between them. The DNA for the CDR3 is TGTGCCAGCTCACCCGCGACAGATAACTATGGCTACACCTTC. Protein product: CASSPATDNYGYTF.

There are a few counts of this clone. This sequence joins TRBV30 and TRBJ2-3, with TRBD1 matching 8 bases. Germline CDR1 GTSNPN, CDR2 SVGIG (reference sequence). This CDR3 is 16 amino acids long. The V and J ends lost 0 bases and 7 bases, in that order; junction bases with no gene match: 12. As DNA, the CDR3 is TGTGCCTGGAGTGTACGAGGACAGGGAAAAAAAAATACGCAGTATTTT. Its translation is CAWSVRGQGKKNTQYF.

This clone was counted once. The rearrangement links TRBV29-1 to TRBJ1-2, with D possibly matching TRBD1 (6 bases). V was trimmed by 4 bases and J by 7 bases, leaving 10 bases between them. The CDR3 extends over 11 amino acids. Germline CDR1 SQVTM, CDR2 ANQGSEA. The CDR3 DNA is TGCAGCGTTGGTGGGGACACTGGCTACACCTTC. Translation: CSVGGDTGYTF.

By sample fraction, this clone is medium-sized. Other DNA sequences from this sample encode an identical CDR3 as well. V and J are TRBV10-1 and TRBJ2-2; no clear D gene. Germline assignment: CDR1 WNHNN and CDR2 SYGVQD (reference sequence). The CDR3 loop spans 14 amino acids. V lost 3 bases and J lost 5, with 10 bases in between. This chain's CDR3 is CASSDPGGTGELFF. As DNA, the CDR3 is TGCGCCAGCAGTGACCCGGGTGGTACCGGGGAGCTGTTTTTT.

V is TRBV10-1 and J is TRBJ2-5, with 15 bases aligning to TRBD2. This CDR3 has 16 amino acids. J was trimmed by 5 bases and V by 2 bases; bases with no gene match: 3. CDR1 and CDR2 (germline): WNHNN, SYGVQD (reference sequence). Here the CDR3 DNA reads TGCGCCAGCAGTGAGGGGACTAGCGGGGGGTCGGAGACCCAGTACTTC. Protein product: CASSEGTSGGSETQYF.

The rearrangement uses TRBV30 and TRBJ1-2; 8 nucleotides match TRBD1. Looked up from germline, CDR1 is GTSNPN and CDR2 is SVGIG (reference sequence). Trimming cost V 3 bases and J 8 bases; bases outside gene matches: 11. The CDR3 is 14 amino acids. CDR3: CAWRLAGQGSGYTF. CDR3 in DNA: TGTGCCTGGAGGCTCGCAGGACAGGGCAGCGGCTACACCTTC.

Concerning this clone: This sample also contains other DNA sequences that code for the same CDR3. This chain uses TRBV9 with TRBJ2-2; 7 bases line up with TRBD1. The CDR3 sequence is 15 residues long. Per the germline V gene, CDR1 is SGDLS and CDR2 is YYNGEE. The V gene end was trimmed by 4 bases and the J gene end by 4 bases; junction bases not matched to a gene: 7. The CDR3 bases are TGTGCCAGCAGCCCCAGGACAGGAGTCACCGGGGAGCTGTTTTTT. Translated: CASSPRTGVTGELFF. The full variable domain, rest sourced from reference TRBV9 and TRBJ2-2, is DSGVTQTPKHLITATGQRVTLRCSPRSGDLSVYWYQQSLDQGLQFLIQYYNGEERAKGNILERFSAQQFPDLHSELNLSSLELGDSALYFCASSPRTGVTGELFFGEGSRLTVL.

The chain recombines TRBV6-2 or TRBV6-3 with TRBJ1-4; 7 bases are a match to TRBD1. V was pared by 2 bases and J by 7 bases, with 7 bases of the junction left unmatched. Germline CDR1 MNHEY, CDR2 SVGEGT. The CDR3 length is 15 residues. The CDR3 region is CASSYGGGLSEKLFF. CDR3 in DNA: TGTGCCAGCAGTTACGGAGGGGGCTTAAGTGAAAAACTGTTTTTT.

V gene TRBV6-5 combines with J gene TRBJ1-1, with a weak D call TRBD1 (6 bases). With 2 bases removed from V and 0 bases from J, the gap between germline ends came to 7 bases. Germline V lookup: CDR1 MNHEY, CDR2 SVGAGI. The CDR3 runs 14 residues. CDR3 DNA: TGTGCCAGCAGTTACCGGACAGTGAACACTGAAGCTTTCTTT. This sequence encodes CASSYRTVNTEAFF.

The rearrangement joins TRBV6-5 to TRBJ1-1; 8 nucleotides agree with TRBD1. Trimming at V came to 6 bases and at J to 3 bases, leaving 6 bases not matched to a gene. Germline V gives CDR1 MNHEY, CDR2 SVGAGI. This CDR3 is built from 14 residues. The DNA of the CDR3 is TGTGCCAGCAGCCGTAAGACAGGGGACACTGAAGCTTTCTTT. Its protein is CASSRKTGDTEAFF.

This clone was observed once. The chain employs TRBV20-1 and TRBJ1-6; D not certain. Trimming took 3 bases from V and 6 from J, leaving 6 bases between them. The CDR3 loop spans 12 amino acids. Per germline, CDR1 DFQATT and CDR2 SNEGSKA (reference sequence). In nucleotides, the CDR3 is TGCAGTGCTAGTTCCGGTAATTCACCCCTCCACTTT. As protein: CSASSGNSPLHF.